This paragraph covers one T cell receptor beta chain sequence. What this receptor recognizes is not known. Base qualities are not at hand, and no much larger clone is one base apart. Flow cytometry had shown CD8+CD57+ cell expansion in the patients selected for sequencing. All patients had severe acquired aplastic anemia diagnosed by International Study of Aplastic Anemia and Agranulocytosis and Camitta criteria. Patients had received no therapy at the time of blood sampling. In the study, sorted CD4+ and CD8+ blood T cells from patients with severe aplastic anemia and from healthy subjects underwent deep sequencing of TCR repertoires. Patients were enrolled in the USA under clinicaltrials.gov protocols 00001620, 01623167, 00001397, 00071045, 00081523 and 00961064. Ficoll-Paque density gradient centrifugation was used to isolate peripheral blood mononuclear cells. Before DNA was extracted, CD4+ and CD8+ T cells were sorted using either FACS or magnetic beads.

The cysteine opens and the phenylalanine closes a CDR3 of 13 amino acids. The read is trimmed to its CDR3 DNA, 39 bases read in frame from base 1. The trim is 4 bases for V and 3 bases for J, with a gap of 10 bases between the germline ends. CDR1 and CDR2, per the germline V gene (reference sequence), are WNHNN and SYGVQD. This sample is drawn from a study of CD8+CD57+ T cells in acquired aplastic anemia listed by TCRdb under 2018. Study-wide context: A mean of about 3.2 ug of DNA, ranging from roughly 0.18 to 30 ug, was extracted from sorted CD4+ and CD8+ cells. CD8+CD57+ expansion was defined as frequency above the mean frequency observed in healthy subjects.

Genomic DNA was used as template for profiling of TCR beta VDJ combinations and CDR3 sequences. An Illumina HiSeq 2000 was the platform used for TCR repertoire sequencing. Processing in the source paper ran as follows. Repertoires were assessed using TRBV/TRBJ rearrangement plots, CDR3 size and DJ length profiles, and Simpson's diversity index. The immunodominant clone was defined as the most abundant DNA sequence in deep sequencing data. CDR3 amino acid sequences were checked for sharing between subjects and were compared against published repertoires and the VDJdb database. TCRdb reprocessed the public reads (quality trimming at Q25 with fastp, clone calling with MiXCR) and kept in-frame beta chains. Rows with a matching CDR3 protein are joined into one entry that keeps the most common DNA and genes. TCRdb, not the authors, supplied the V and J calls. The sample table holds 75,000 to 80,000 distinct CDR3 sequences, of which roughly 72% were seen once. The leading ten clones occupy about four fifths of the sample.

Overall results and qualifications from the work: No significant difference in CD8+ Simpson's diversity was found between patients and healthy controls (P=0.060). Although roughly 29 CD8+ CDR3 sequences were shared by patients and controls, these sequences appeared highly expressed in patients and within the immunodominant clones of patients.

The V and J genes are TRBV10-1 and TRBJ2-7, with no reliable assignment of the D segment. Source material: sorted CD4+, CD8+, or CD8+CD57+ T cells (not recorded which) from PBMCs. The clonotype was recovered from a human donor with aplastic anemia. The CDR3 amino acid sequence is: CASSVSPNYEQYF. The sequence in DNA is TGCGCCAGCAGTGTGTCACCAAACTACGAGCAGTACTTC.